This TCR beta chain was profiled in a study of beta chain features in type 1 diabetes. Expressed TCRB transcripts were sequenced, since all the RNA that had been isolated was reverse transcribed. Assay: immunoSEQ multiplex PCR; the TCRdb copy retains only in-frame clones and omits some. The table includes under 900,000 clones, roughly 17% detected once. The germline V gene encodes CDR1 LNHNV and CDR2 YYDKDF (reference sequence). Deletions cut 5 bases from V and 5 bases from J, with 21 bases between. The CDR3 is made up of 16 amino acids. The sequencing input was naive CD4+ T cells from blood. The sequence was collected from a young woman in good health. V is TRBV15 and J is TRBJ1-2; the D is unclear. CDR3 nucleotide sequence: TGTGCCACCAGCCAACACCTGGAGGCTGGAGGTTATGGCTACACCTTC. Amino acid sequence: CATSQHLEAGGYGYTF.